Below are 5 T cell receptor beta chains sequenced from a single sample in a study of blood T cell repertoires in COVID-19. Data came from immunoSEQ multiplex PCR; TCRdb stores just in-frame clones and leaves some out. The sample records a few hundred thousand clones, around four fifths being singletons. The sample comprised peripheral blood. Every receptor here comes from a woman in her 70s with COVID-19, enrolled during active disease.

The chain has TRBV3-1 (or the pseudogene TRBV3-2) and TRBJ2-2, with TRBD2 identical over 7 bases. Germline V gene data show CDR1 as LGHDT and CDR2 as YNNKEL (reference sequence). The V segment lost 2 bases and the J segment 10 bases; nucleotides outside the gene matches: 13. CDR3 length equals 16 residues. Here the CDR3 DNA reads TGTGCCAGCAGCCAACCTCTGAGCGGGAATCCCGTGGAGCTGTTTTTT. This codes for CASSQPLSGNPVELFF.

The CDR3 loop is CASSFTISGVQETQYF. Written as DNA, the CDR3 is TGTGCCAGCAGCTTTACGATTAGCGGGGTCCAAGAGACCCAGTACTTC. The rearrangement joins TRBV7-8 to TRBJ2-5; TRBD2 matches at 8 bases. Losses at the gene ends were 3 bases for V and 1 base for J; bases not matched to a gene: 7. The CDR3 sequence is 16 residues long. From germline, CDR1 is SGHVS and CDR2 FQNEAQ.

This chain joins TRBV5-6 and TRBJ2-7, with 11 bases identical to TRBD2. This CDR3 region has 14 residues. The germline CDR1 and CDR2 sequences are SGHDT and YYEEEE. J gave up 4 bases and V 2 bases, and 2 bases lay outside the gene matches. This chain's CDR3 is CASSLLAGAYEQYF. The CDR3 coding sequence is TGTGCCAGCAGCTTACTAGCGGGAGCATACGAGCAGTACTTC.

This clone was recorded only once. V usage is TRBV7-2 and J usage is TRBJ2-7, with 7 bases that match TRBD2. There are 14 residues in the CDR3. In germline, CDR1 is SGHTA, CDR2 FQGNSA. Trimming at V came to 0 bases and at J to 5 bases, leaving 4 bases not matched to a gene. The CDR3 region is CASSLAPTSNEQYF. The CDR3 DNA sequence: TGTGCCAGCAGCTTAGCCCCGACTAGCAACGAGCAGTACTTC.

This clone was seen a handful of times. J is TRBJ2-1 and V is TRBV7-9, with a weak D call TRBD1 (6 bases). The CDR3 runs 16 residues. Germline assignment: CDR1 SEHNR and CDR2 FQNEAQ (reference sequence). Trimming took off 1 base at V and 2 bases at J, with 12 bases between the two ends. CDR3 DNA: TGTGCCAGCAGCTTAGTTTTGGGGGCCCCCTACAATGAGCAGTTCTTC. Its protein is CASSLVLGAPYNEQFF.